This T cell receptor (beta chain) was obtained from a study of T cell changes during pregnancy in multiple sclerosis. Repertoires were generated with immunoSEQ multiplex PCR, while TCRdb's copy carries only in-frame clones and drops some. The sample has fewer than 55,000 clones; around 92% are singletons. Germline-derived CDR1 and CDR2 are MGHRA and YSYEKL. There are 18 residues in the CDR3. V was pared by 0 bases and J by 11 bases, with 28 bases between. The receptor was derived from a female donor with multiple sclerosis, enrolled in a pregnancy study. The sequencing here drew on peripheral blood, taken after pregnancy. V gene TRBV4-1 combines with J gene TRBJ2-5; tentatively, D is TRBD2 (6 bases). The CDR3, as DNA: TGCGCCAGCAGCCAAGAAGGGAGGCAGGCGGCGAAGATCGAGGTGCAGTACTTC. Protein sequence: CASSQEGRQAAKIEVQYF.